This T cell receptor (beta chain) is drawn from a study of cytomegalovirus exposure and HLA in healthy donors (dated by TCRdb to 2016 to 2017). About the full investigation: An earlier analysis of some 600 of the donors reported about 260 Gb of sequence data and 117 million unique TCR beta sequences obtained from around 190 million T cells. Roughly 300 gigabases of sequencing data and tens of millions of unique TCR sequences were included in an early release covering roughly 600 HLA-typed donors. Of the approximately 400 genotyped donors, roughly 76% were placed in the genetic ancestry cluster associated with self-reported Caucasian donors. The study aimed to test whether signatures of past pathogen exposure could be identified by cataloging public T cell receptors. The study used immunosequencing to profile the T cell repertoires of under 700 subjects and linked those repertoires to cytomegalovirus serostatus. Along with the roughly 670-subject first cohort, a separate validation cohort of over 90 different subjects was used. High-throughput TCR immunosequencing, statistical association of individual TCRs with disease status, and machine learning were combined to predict cytomegalovirus infection status. In a later analysis, previously published TCR beta repertoires from 666 donors were re-analyzed and high-resolution HLA genotyping was added so that TCR occurrence patterns could be studied. Rather than using new phenotypic data, the later analysis identified candidate immune exposures from TCR beta sequences and from how often those sequences occurred across donors. An earlier analysis of a few hundred of the donors applied high-throughput TCR beta sequencing to assess whether each TCR beta V gene segment acted as functional or pseudogenic. Donor age, sex, ethnicity and CMV serostatus were compiled alongside the repertoire data. Genome-wide SNP genotypes for about 55% of the roughly 670 donors were used in a later genetic analysis, which treated that subset as a discovery cohort. Every repertoire in the discovery cohort had been generated on one and the same sequencing platform. HLA typing covered class I and class II loci at four-digit resolution. Typing coverage varied by locus: roughly 629-630 donors for A, B, C, DRB1 and DQB1; approximately 560 for DQA1; more than 600 for DPA1; roughly 470 for DPB1. Roughly 5 DR-DQ haplotypes were handled as single units for association and clustering, since linkage in the cohort was strong. Across some 400 genotyped donors of the cohort, an average of about 220,000 unique TCR beta nucleotide sequences per donor were sequenced, and around 19% of those sequences were non-productive.

Study-level results and caveats: Because counts were too low, under 20 rarely observed V segments, including chromosome 9 orphons, were left out of the earlier analysis of a few hundred of the donors. Some IMGT-functional V segments, including TRBV6-2 and TRBV6-3, could not be distinguished by the 87-base-pair reads and were therefore excluded. A further reported finding was that TCR beta sequences accurately predicted the HLA-A and HLA-B alleles for most subjects in the first cohort. A few of the identified cytomegalovirus-associated TCR beta chains were confirmed in vitro to be specific for cytomegalovirus antigens. According to a later analysis, parvovirus B19, influenza, CMV and Epstein-Barr virus appeared linked to several top co-occurrence clusters. According to a later genetic analysis, donors in an Asian-associated ancestry cluster had fewer N-insertions in productive TCRs than the approximately 630-donor mean. A later analysis found that HLA-associated TCR beta chains were more clonally expanded and had lower generation probabilities than equally common non-associated chains. Because HLA typing was unavailable for some donors at each locus, only the typed subset was used in association tests. According to the authors, the approach could potentially be generalized to other disease states and immunological phenotypes. Roughly uniform sequencing depth across donors was assumed in presence/absence analyses, although this assumption may not hold. The sequencing pipeline was judged likely to have produced a cluster of highly shared sequence variants as a technical artifact. In a later analysis, the rate of TCR association differed among HLA loci, with DRB1 alleles having the most associated TCRs and HLA-C alleles having the fewest. Most TCR sequences were observed very rarely across donors, whereas some public TCRs were present in many individuals. A total of roughly 160 TCR beta chains were listed by the study as associated with cytomegalovirus. Immune exposure information for the cohort was limited to CMV serostatus. In a later analysis, around 15,000 TCR beta sequences were associated with specific HLA alleles at a false discovery rate of 0.05. In a later analysis, most CMV-associated TCR beta chains were found to appear HLA-restricted, with HLA associations seemingly driven largely by CMV exposure. V-gene and J-gene trimming of TCR beta chains was associated with a missense DCLRE1C variant in a later genetic analysis, and the association was replicated in an independent cohort. The classifier was reported to diagnose cytomegalovirus status with high specificity and sensitivity in both the original cohort and the validation cohort. The cohort was sequenced for TCR beta chains only, and without alpha or paired-chain data the features that could be detected were limited. In an earlier analysis of approximately 590 of the donors, most TCR beta V segments appeared in productive rearrangements about 87% or about 30% of the time, broadly matching IMGT annotations. Correlated functional status among segregating V segments might reflect linkage disequilibrium, but an unknown experimental factor could not be ruled out. When HLA alleles, especially DR and DQ, strongly co-occurred, attributing TCR associations to individual alleles was difficult.

The library was produced with the immunoSEQ multiplex PCR assay. The multiplex PCR relied on a mix of 60 forward primers for TCR Vbeta segments and 13 reverse primers for TCR Jbeta segments. The CDR3 region of rearranged TCR beta genes was amplified from genomic DNA by a multiplex PCR assay. Amplified TCR beta libraries were sequenced as 87-base-pair reads on the Illumina HiSeq System. As for how the authors treated the data: Across the roughly 700 repertoires, a later analysis counted tens of millions of unique TCR beta chains, around 10 million of which were shared by at least two donors. To remove PCR and sequencing errors, raw reads were error-corrected and collapsed into unique sequences using a nearest-neighbor algorithm that merged closely related sequences. V, D and J gene segments were assigned by aligning CDR3 sequences to IMGT reference sequences. For a sequence to be retained, a match of at least six nucleotides to both a V gene segment and a J gene segment was required. Rearrangements were called productive when the CDR3 lacked stop codons and stayed in frame with V and J; all others were non-productive. Following IMGT convention, CDR3 was defined as the stretch from the second conserved V-encoded cysteine up to the conserved J-encoded phenylalanine. The earlier analysis of about 570 of the donors excluded any sequence lacking an unambiguous match to a single V gene segment. In an earlier analysis of several hundred of the donors, V segments were called functional above 56.7% productive rearrangements and were called segregating when the between-donor standard deviation exceeded 5%. A statistical classification framework was built to diagnose cytomegalovirus status from the catalog of TCR beta chain sequences. A later analysis assigned V and J genes by comparing TCR nucleotide sequences with IMGT/GENE-DB human TR gene sequences. A later analysis assigned CDR3 sequences and most-parsimonious VDJ recombination scenarios with the TCRdist pipeline. A later analysis defined each TCR beta chain by its CDR3 amino acid sequence plus V-gene family, and excluded reads lacking a unique V-gene family. In a later analysis, a few hundred highly shared, low-generation-probability nucleotide sequences were removed to address suspected cross-contamination and a sequencing artifact. In a later analysis, a clonal expansion index was calculated for each public chain from normalized within-repertoire ranks of inferred template counts. In a later analysis, generation probabilities were computed with a VDJ recombination model fitted to out-of-frame rearrangements, and the resulting probabilities were checked against IGoR. A later analysis scored TCR-TCR, TCR-HLA and TCR-CMV co-occurrence with hypergeometric tests, applying a repertoire-size bias correction to TCR pairs. To estimate false discovery rates, a later analysis permuted the HLA or CMV assignments 20 times. In a later analysis, co-occurring TCRs were grouped with DBSCAN, and TCRdist sequence similarity was added when clustering was performed within HLA-allele-positive subsets. Repertoires with fewer than 30,000 or more than 120,000 public chains, plus five repertoires with anomalous nucleotide sharing, were excluded from co-occurrence clustering. Held by TCRdb, this immuneACCESS table contains in-frame sequences only and omits some clones. Under half of the omission traces to an unresolved V gene where checked; the cause of the rest is unknown. V, J and clone size were drawn from that table, and D and trimming were deduced from the DNA. This sample comprises some 150,000 clones, 55% to 75% of them detected only once. The ten largest clones take up over 4% of the sample.

Concerning this clone: The clone's antigen remains unknown. Per-base quality was not reported, and no clone a single base away is much larger than it.

Taken from the germline V gene (reference sequence), the CDR1 and CDR2 loops are LNHDA and SQIVND. V is pruned by 4 bases and J by 5 bases, leaving 8 bases of the junction without a gene match. The CDR3 starts with the cysteine, ends with the phenylalanine, and has 16 residues. Kept here is only the CDR3 DNA, which spans 48 bases and is read in frame from base 1. The cohort comprised hundreds of healthy bone marrow donors. Cohort members were all nominally healthy when sampled, although unrecorded immune exposures were likely present. The donor was CMV seropositive and was included in the group of 250 to 300 seropositive cohort members. A peripheral blood sample was provided by each donor, and peripheral blood mononuclear cells were used for TCR beta sequencing. Genomic DNA was extracted from the blood cell samples with the Qiagen DNeasy Blood Extraction Kit.

This chain is built from TRBV19 and TRBJ2-5; 12 central bases correspond to TRBD1. The sample comprised PBMCs. The clonotype comes from a man aged 50-60 years in good health and CMV-seropositive. DNA sequence: TGTGCCAGTAGTACCCCCCGGGACAGGGGGCGGGAGACCCAGTACTTC. This is translated as CASSTPRDRGRETQYF.